What follows are 4 T cell receptor beta chains derived from one specimen sequenced in a study of Ad26.COV2.S vaccination and SARS-CoV-2 variants. This sample's treatment: some 19 received Ad26.COV2.S at low or high dose, single or two shots; a few received placebo; per-sample allocation not given. Sample collection was performed on day 63 after the first vaccine or placebo injection. Libraries were prepared by immunoSEQ multiplex PCR; TCRdb keeps only in-frame clonotypes and omits some of them. The sample includes over 250,000 clones, approximately 89% seen only once; the top ten take about 3.6%. This sample comprised peripheral blood, obtained in a trial of Ad26.COV2.S vaccine versus placebo. The source is a person between 18 and 65 years old who received the Ad26.COV2.S COVID-19 vaccine or a placebo.

J is TRBJ2-5 and V is TRBV7-9, with 7 bases fitting TRBD1. The germline gives CDR1 SEHNR, CDR2 FQNEAQ (reference sequence). Trimming cost V 5 bases and J 3 bases; bases outside gene matches: 6. CDR3 length: 14 amino acids. CDR3 amino acids: CASSPRDSKETQYF. The CDR3 nucleotides are TGTGCCAGCAGCCCGAGGGACAGTAAAGAGACCCAGTACTTC.

CDR3 sequence (DNA): TGTGCCAGCAGCCCGGGACATGGACAAGAGACCCAGTACTTC. As protein: CASSPGHGQETQYF. The V and J genes are TRBV5-4 and TRBJ2-5; a weak D match, TRBD1 (6 bases). Germline assignment: CDR1 SGHNT and CDR2 YYREEE (reference sequence). Trimming left V 4 bases short and J 2 bases short, with 12 bases between. The CDR3 loop spans 14 amino acids.

The rearrangement links TRBV18 to TRBJ2-1; D gene ambiguous. Trimming stripped 11 bases from V and 5 bases from J, with 13 bases between. The CDR3 length is 12 residues. The germline gives CDR1 KGHSH, CDR2 LQKENI. The CDR3 DNA is TGTGCCGCGACCGGAGTCCACAATGAGCAGTTCTTC. Amino acids: CAATGVHNEQFF.

The V gene is TRBV3-1 (or the pseudogene TRBV3-2), the J gene TRBJ2-7; 10 bases fit TRBD2. The CDR3 has 14 residues. Germline lookup yields CDR1 LGHDT and CDR2 YNNKEL (reference sequence). Losses at the gene ends were 5 bases for V and 7 bases for J; bases not matched to a gene: 8. The CDR3 region is CASSALAGEWEQYF. As DNA, the CDR3 is TGTGCCAGCAGCGCCCTAGCGGGAGAATGGGAGCAGTACTTC.